This T cell receptor (beta chain) was captured in a study of blood T cell repertoires in COVID-19. For the study at large: Sites in the United States, Italy and Spain provided acute and convalescent COVID-19 samples.

Sequencing was performed with immunoSEQ multiplex PCR; in TCRdb, only in-frame clones are kept and a portion is missing. Counted here are about 120,000 clones, 85% occurring once; the ten biggest clones make up under 7%. The CDR3 spans 15 residues. Losses at the gene ends were 4 bases for V and 7 bases for J; bases not matched to a gene: 5. Germline V gene data show CDR1 as LGHDT and CDR2 as YNNKEL (reference sequence). The sequencing sample was made of peripheral blood. The clonotype originates from a man aged 80 or over with active or convalescent COVID-19. The chain has TRBV3-1 (or the pseudogene TRBV3-2) and TRBJ2-1, with 12 positions matching TRBD1. The CDR3 reads CASSLRDRGRNEQFF. The CDR3 coding sequence is TGTGCCAGCAGCCTCCGGGACAGGGGGCGGAATGAGCAGTTCTTC.